A selection of T cell receptor beta chains follows, all from one sample in a study of T cell repertoires in aging, cancer and after chemotherapy. Using its own MiXCR run on the multiplex PCR reads, TCRdb lists one record per CDR3 protein. The sample has roughly 1,700 distinct CDR3 sequences, 64% seen once. The specimen was blood. These receptors were collected from a human donor with a solid tumor. The CDR3 runs from the conserved cysteine through the conserved F or W. The order of the fields is J gene, D gene, V gene, clone size, CDR3 DNA, CDR3 protein. The D gene is left open where the match is weak. Part of the rows lack a size; the others show once, few, many or a class for expanded clones.

j_call: TRBJ1-3
d_call: .
v_call: TRBV7-3
clone_size: .
cdr3_nt: TGTTCTAGCAGCCTAATCCGAAACACCATATATTTT
cdr3_aa: CSSSLIRNTIYF

j_call: TRBJ2-7
d_call: .
v_call: TRBV6-5
clone_size: .
cdr3_nt: TGTGCCAGCAGTTTAAGGGGTTACAAGCAGTACTTC
cdr3_aa: CASSLRGYKQYF

j_call: TRBJ2-7
d_call: .
v_call: TRBV6-5
clone_size: .
cdr3_nt: TGTGCCAGCAGCCCCACGACTGGACCCTACGAGCAGTACTTC
cdr3_aa: CASSPTTGPYEQYF

j_call: TRBJ2-2
d_call: TRBD2
v_call: TRBV7-2
clone_size: .
cdr3_nt: TGTGCCAGCAGCCGACTAGCGAGCGGGGAGCTGTTTTTT
cdr3_aa: CASSRLASGELFF

j_call: TRBJ1-1
d_call: .
v_call: TRBV7-2
clone_size: .
cdr3_nt: TGTGCCAGCAGCTTAGTACAGGGAAATGCTGAAGCTTTCTTT
cdr3_aa: CASSLVQGNAEAFF

j_call: TRBJ1-2
d_call: .
v_call: TRBV6-5
clone_size: few
cdr3_nt: TGTGCCAGTCGGCAAGTCGGTGTGGCAGGGGACTTCTATGGCTACACCTTC
cdr3_aa: CASRQVGVAGDFYGYTF

j_call: TRBJ2-3
d_call: TRBD2
v_call: TRBV29-1
clone_size: .
cdr3_nt: TGCAGCGTGATGGGACTAGCGGGAGAAGGCACAGATACGCAGTATTTT
cdr3_aa: CSVMGLAGEGTDTQYF

j_call: TRBJ2-7
d_call: .
v_call: TRBV28
clone_size: .
cdr3_nt: TGTGCCAGCAGTTCCACGCCTGCCTACGAGCAGTACTTC
cdr3_aa: CASSSTPAYEQYF

j_call: TRBJ1-1
d_call: .
v_call: TRBV11-2
clone_size: .
cdr3_nt: TGTGCCAGCAGCTCGACCAGGTATCTCGCTTTCTTT
cdr3_aa: CASSSTRYLAFF

j_call: TRBJ2-7
d_call: .
v_call: TRBV28
clone_size: .
cdr3_nt: TGTGCCAGCAGTCTCAGACTAGGGATCTTCTACGAGCAGTACTTC
cdr3_aa: CASSLRLGIFYEQYF

j_call: TRBJ1-1
d_call: TRBD1
v_call: TRBV6-5
clone_size: .
cdr3_nt: TGTGCCAGCAGTAACAGGGGGCTTACTGAAGCTTTCTTT
cdr3_aa: CASSNRGLTEAFF

j_call: TRBJ1-3
d_call: .
v_call: TRBV7-9
clone_size: .
cdr3_nt: TGTGCCAGCAGCTTAAGGGGGGACCACTCTGGAAACACCATATATTTT
cdr3_aa: CASSLRGDHSGNTIYF

j_call: TRBJ2-7
d_call: TRBD1
v_call: TRBV5-1
clone_size: .
cdr3_nt: TGCGCCAGCAGCCCCTTTTCGGGGACAGGGGCCTTCCACGAGCAGTACTTC
cdr3_aa: CASSPFSGTGAFHEQYF

j_call: TRBJ2-4
d_call: .
v_call: TRBV29-1
clone_size: .
cdr3_nt: TGCAGCGTTGAGTGGGAGCTCAACATTCAGTACTTC
cdr3_aa: CSVEWELNIQYF

j_call: TRBJ2-5
d_call: .
v_call: TRBV20-1
clone_size: .
cdr3_nt: TGCAGTGCTACAGGACAAACAAACTCTCGGGGGACCCAGTACTTC
cdr3_aa: CSATGQTNSRGTQYF

j_call: TRBJ2-3
d_call: .
v_call: TRBV5-4
clone_size: .
cdr3_nt: TGTGCCAGCAGCTTGTTCGGGGATGGGACAGATACGCAGTATTTT
cdr3_aa: CASSLFGDGTDTQYF

j_call: TRBJ2-1
d_call: TRBD2
v_call: TRBV7-3
clone_size: large
cdr3_nt: TGTGCCAGCAGCCGCCTATCTAGCGGGGAAAGTGAGCAGTTCTTC
cdr3_aa: CASSRLSSGESEQFF

j_call: TRBJ2-3
d_call: .
v_call: TRBV7-9
clone_size: .
cdr3_nt: TGTGCCAGCAGCTTCGGGGTGGCTTTTTACACAGATACGCAGTATTTT
cdr3_aa: CASSFGVAFYTDTQYF

j_call: TRBJ1-5
d_call: .
v_call: TRBV6-6
clone_size: .
cdr3_nt: TGTGCCAGCAGGATTGGAGGGCAGGGCAATCAGCCCCAGCATTTT
cdr3_aa: CASRIGGQGNQPQHF

j_call: TRBJ1-3
d_call: .
v_call: TRBV4-3
clone_size: .
cdr3_nt: TGCGCCAGCAGCCAACAAAAGGGCAGGACCATATATTTT
cdr3_aa: CASSQQKGRTIYF

j_call: TRBJ1-3
d_call: .
v_call: TRBV7-9
clone_size: once
cdr3_nt: TGTGCCAGCAGCCCGCCCGTTTCGGTTCGAAACACCATATATTTT
cdr3_aa: CASSPPVSVRNTIYF

j_call: TRBJ2-6
d_call: .
v_call: TRBV29-1
clone_size: .
cdr3_nt: TGCAGGGTCCCCCGGGGGAGCTCTGGGGCCAACGTCCTGACTTTC
cdr3_aa: CRVPRGSSGANVLTF